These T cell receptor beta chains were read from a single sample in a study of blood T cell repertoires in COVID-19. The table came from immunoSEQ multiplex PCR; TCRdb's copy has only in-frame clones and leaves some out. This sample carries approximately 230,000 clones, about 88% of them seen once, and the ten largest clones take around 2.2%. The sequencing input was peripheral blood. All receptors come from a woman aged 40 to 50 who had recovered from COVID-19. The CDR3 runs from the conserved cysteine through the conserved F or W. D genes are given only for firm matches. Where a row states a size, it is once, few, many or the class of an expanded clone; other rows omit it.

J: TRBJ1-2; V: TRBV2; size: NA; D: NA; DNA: TGTGCCAGCAGTGGACCATTGGGCGGCTACACCTTC; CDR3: CASSGPLGGYTF
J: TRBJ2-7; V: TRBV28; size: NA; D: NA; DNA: TGTGCCAGCAGTTTGTTTAGGGGGGGCGAGCAGTACTTC; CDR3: CASSLFRGGEQYF
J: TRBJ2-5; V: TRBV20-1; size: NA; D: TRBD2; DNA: TGCAGTGGGGGGGGTGTTGGGACCCAGTACTTC; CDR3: CSGGGVGTQYF
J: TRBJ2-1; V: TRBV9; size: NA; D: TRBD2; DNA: TGTGCCAGCAGCCTTAGCGGGAGCTCCTACAATGAGCAGTTCTTC; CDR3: CASSLSGSSYNEQFF
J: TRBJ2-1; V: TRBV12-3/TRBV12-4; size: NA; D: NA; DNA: TGTGCCTCCACTTATAGCTCCTACAATGAGCAGTTCTTC; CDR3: CASTYSSYNEQFF
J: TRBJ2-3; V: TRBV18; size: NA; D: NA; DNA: TGTGCCAGCTCACCCAGGGGCACAGATACGCAGTATTTT; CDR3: CASSPRGTDTQYF
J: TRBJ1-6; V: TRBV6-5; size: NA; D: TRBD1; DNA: TGTGCCAGCGAGACAGGGGGCCCGAATTCACCCCTCCACTTT; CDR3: CASETGGPNSPLHF
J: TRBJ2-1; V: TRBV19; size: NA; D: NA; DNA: TGTGCCAGTAGTATGAGCCTAGCCCACAATGAGCAGTTCTTC; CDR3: CASSMSLAHNEQFF
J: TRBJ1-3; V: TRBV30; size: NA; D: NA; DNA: TGTGCCTGGGGGGGGTTCGGAAACACCATATATTTT; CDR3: CAWGGFGNTIYF
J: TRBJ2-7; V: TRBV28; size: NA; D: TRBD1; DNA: TGTGCCAGCAGTTTAGGGAGGACAGGGGGGTACGAGCAGTACTTC; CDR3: CASSLGRTGGYEQYF
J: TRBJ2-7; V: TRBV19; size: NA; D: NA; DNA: TGTGCCAGTAGTACGAAAGGGGTCGGCTACGAGCAGTACTTC; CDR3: CASSTKGVGYEQYF
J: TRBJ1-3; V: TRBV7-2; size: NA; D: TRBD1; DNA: TGTGCCAGCAGCCGGGACAGGCCAAACTCTGGAAACACCATATATTTT; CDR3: CASSRDRPNSGNTIYF
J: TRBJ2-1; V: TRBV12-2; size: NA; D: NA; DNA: TGTGCAAGTCGCTTTATCGGGGGAGTGCGGTACAATGAGCAGTTCTTC; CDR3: CASRFIGGVRYNEQFF
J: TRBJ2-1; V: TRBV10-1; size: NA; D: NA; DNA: TGCGCCAGCAGTCTTCCCAGCGGGTCTTCATTACACAATGAGCAGTTCTTC; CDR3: CASSLPSGSSLHNEQFF
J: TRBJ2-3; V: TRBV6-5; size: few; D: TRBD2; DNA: TGTGCCAGCAGTTTCGATAGCGGGAACACAGATACGCAGTATTTT; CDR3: CASSFDSGNTDTQYF
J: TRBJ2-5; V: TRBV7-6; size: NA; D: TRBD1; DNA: TGTGCCAGCAGCTCCGGAGCTACAGGGGCTGGTGGGGCCCAGTACTTC; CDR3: CASSSGATGAGGAQYF
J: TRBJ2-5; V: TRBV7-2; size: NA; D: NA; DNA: TGTGCCAGCAGCCGAGGGCGAGGGGAGACCCAGTACTTC; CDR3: CASSRGRGETQYF
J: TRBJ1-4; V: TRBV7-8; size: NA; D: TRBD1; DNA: TGTGCCAGCAGCTTAGAGGGGGACAGACTAGCTAATGAAAAACTGTTTTTT; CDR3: CASSLEGDRLANEKLFF
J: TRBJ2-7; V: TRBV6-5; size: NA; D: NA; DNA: TGTGCCAGCAGTTACCTCCCGAGGACCTACGAGCAGTACTTC; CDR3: CASSYLPRTYEQYF
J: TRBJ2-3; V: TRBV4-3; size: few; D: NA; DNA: TGCGCCAGCAGCCAAGATTTGGCTAGCGCCACAGATACGCAGTATTTT; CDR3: CASSQDLASATDTQYF
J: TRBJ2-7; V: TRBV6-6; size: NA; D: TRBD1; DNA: TGTGCCAGCAGCTCTCCGGGACAGGGCTACGAGCAGTACTTC; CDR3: CASSSPGQGYEQYF
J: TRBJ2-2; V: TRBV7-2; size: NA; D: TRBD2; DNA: TGTGCCAGCAGCTTAGGGGTCCTAGCGGGGGTTGCCGGGGAGCTGTTTTTT; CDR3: CASSLGVLAGVAGELFF
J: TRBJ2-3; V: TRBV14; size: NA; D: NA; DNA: TGTGCCAGCGGGGCTGGAACAGATACGCAGTATTTT; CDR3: CASGAGTDTQYF
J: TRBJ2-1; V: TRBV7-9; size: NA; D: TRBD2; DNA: TGTGCCAGCAGCTCAAGGGGACTAGCTGCATACAATGAGCAGTTCTTC; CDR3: CASSSRGLAAYNEQFF
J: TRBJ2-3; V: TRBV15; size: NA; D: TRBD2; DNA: TGTGCCACCAGCAGAGATCATAGCCGAGCGGGAACAGATACGCAGTATTTT; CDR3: CATSRDHSRAGTDTQYF
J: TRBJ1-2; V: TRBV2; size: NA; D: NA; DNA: TGTGCCAGCAGGGAAGACAGTCTTGTCTATGGCTACACCTTC; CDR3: CASREDSLVYGYTF